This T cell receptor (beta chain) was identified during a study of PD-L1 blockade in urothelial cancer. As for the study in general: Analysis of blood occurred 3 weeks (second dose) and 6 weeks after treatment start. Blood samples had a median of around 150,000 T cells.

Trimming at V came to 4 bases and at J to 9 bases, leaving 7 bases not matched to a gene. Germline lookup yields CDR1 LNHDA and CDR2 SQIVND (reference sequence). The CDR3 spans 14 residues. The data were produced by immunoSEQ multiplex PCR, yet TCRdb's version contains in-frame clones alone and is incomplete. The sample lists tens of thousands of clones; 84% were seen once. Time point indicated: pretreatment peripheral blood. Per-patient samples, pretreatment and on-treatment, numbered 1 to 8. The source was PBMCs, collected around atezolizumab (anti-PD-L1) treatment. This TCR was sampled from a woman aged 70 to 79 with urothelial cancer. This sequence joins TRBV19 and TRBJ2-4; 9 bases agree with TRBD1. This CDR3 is CASSTTGGAGIQYF. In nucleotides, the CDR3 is TGTGCCAGTAGTACTACAGGGGGCGCCGGCATTCAGTACTTC.